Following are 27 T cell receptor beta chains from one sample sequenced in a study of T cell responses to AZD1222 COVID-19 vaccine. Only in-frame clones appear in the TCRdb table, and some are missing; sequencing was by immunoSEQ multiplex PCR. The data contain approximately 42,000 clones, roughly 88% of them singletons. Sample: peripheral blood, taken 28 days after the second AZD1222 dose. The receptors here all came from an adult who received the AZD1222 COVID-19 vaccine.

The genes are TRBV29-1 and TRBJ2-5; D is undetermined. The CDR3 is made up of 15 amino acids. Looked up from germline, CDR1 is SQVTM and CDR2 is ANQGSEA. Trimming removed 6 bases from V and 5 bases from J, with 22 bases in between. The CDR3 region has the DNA TGCAGCGTGGCGCTTTTGCTCGTGATGGGGGAGACCCAGTACTTC. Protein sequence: CSVALLLVMGETQYF.

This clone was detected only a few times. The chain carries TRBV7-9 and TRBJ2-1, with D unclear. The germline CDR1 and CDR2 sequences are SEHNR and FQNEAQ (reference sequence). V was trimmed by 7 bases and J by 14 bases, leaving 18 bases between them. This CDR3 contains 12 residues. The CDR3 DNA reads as TGTGCCAGCACCATTAGTGCTACCCCGGAGTTCTTC. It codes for CASTISATPEFF.

The CDR3 nucleotides read TGTGCCAGCTCACCCAGACAGGACTATGGCTACACCTTC. This gives the protein CASSPRQDYGYTF. The chain joins TRBV18 to TRBJ1-2; D may be TRBD1 (6 bases). Germline CDR1 reads KGHSH; CDR2 reads LQKENI. Trimming cost V 3 bases and J 3 bases, with 8 bases left between them. This CDR3 region has 13 residues.

The CDR3 region is CASSPSRSNQPQHF. Written as DNA, the CDR3 is TGTGCCAGCAGCCCCAGTAGGTCCAATCAGCCCCAGCATTTT. The V and J genes are TRBV7-2 and TRBJ1-5; the D is unclear. Per the germline V gene, CDR1 is SGHTA and CDR2 is FQGNSA. The CDR3 runs 14 residues. Trimming stripped 5 bases from V and 3 bases from J, with 11 bases between.

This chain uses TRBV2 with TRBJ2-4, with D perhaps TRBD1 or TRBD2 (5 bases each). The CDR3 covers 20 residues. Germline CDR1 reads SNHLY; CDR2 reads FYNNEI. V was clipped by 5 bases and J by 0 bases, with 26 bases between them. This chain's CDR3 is CASSPRRISTGTGAKNIQYF. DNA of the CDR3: TGTGCCAGCAGTCCTCGCCGTATATCAACCGGGACCGGAGCCAAAAACATTCAGTACTTC.

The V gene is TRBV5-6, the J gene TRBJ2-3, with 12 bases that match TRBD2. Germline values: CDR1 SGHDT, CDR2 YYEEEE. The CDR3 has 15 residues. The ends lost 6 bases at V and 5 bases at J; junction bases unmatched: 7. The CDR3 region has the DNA TGTGCCAGCACCGAACTAGCGGGGGGCCAAGATACGCAGTATTTT. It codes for CASTELAGGQDTQYF.

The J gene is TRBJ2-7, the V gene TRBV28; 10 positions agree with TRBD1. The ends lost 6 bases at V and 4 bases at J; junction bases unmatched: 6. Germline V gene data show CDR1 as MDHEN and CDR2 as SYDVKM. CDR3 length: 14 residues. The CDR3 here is CASRGQGSSYEQYF. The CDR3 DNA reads TGTGCCAGCAGGGGACAGGGGTCAAGTTACGAGCAGTACTTC.

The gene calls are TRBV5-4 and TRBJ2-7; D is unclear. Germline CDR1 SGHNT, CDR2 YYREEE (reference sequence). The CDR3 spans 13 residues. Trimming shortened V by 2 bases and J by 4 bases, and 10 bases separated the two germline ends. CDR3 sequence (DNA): TGTGCCAGCAGCTTAGACCCCGGGTACGAGCAGTACTTC. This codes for CASSLDPGYEQYF.

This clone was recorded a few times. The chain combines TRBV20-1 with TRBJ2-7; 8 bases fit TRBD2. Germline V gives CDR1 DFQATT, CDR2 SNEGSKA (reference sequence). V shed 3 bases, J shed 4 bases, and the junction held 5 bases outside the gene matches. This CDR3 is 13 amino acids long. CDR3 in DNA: TGCAGTGCTAGTCCGGGACTAGATTACGAGCAGTACTTC. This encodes CSASPGLDYEQYF.

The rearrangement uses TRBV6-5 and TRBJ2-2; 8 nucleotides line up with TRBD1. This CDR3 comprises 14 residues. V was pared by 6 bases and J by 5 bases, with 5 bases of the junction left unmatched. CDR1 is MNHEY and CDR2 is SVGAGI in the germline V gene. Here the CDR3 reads CASRRGQETGELFF. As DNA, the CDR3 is TGTGCCAGCAGAAGGGGACAGGAGACCGGGGAGCTGTTTTTT.

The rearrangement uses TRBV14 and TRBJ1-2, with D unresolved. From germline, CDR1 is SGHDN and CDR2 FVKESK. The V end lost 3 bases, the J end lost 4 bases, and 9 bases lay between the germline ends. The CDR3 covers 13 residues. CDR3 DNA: TGTGCCAGCAGCCAGGGTAATAGCTATGGCTACACCTTC. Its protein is CASSQGNSYGYTF.

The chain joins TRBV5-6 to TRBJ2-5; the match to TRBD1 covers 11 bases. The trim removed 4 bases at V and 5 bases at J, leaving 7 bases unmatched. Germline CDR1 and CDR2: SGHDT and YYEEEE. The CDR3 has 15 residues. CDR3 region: CASSLGGTGGETQYF. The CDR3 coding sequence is TGTGCCAGCAGCCTGGGAGGGACAGGGGGTGAGACCCAGTACTTC.

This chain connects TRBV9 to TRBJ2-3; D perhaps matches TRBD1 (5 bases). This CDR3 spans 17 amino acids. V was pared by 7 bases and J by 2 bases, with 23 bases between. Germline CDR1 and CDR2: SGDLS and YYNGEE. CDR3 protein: CASGPIAGSSLTDTQYF. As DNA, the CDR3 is TGTGCCAGCGGCCCCATAGCAGGGTCCTCCCTCACAGATACGCAGTATTTT.

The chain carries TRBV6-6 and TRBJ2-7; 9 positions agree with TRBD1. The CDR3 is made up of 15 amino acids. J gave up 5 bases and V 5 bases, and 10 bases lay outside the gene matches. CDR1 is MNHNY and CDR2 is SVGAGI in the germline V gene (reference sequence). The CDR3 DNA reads TGTGCCAGCAGTAGAAACCGGGACAGGGTCCACGAGCAGTACTTC. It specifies CASSRNRDRVHEQYF.

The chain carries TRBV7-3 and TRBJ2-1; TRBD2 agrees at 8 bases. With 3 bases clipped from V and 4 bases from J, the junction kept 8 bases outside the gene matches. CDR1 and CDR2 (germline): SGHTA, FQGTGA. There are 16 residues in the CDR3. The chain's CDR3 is CASSFSGTRVYNEQFF. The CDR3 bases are TGTGCCAGCAGCTTCTCCGGGACTAGGGTTTACAATGAGCAGTTCTTC.

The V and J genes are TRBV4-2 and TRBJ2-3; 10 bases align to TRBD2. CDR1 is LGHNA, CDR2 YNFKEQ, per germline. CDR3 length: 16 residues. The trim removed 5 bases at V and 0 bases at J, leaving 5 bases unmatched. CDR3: CASSARTSGSTDTQYF. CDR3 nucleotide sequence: TGTGCCAGCAGCGCTCGGACTAGCGGAAGCACAGATACGCAGTATTTT.

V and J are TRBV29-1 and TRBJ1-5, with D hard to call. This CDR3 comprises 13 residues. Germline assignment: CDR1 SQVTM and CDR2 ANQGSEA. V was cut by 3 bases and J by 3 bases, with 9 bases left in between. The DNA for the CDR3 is TGCAGCGTTGACGGTGGAAACAATCAGCCCCAGCATTTT. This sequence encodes CSVDGGNNQPQHF.

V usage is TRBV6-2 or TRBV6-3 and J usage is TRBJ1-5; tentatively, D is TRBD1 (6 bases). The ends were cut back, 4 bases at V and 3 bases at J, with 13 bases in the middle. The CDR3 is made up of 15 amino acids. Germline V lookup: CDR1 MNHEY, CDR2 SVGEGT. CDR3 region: CASSSDRDNNQPQHF. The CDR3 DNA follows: TGTGCCAGCAGTTCGGACCGGGACAACAATCAGCCCCAGCATTTT.

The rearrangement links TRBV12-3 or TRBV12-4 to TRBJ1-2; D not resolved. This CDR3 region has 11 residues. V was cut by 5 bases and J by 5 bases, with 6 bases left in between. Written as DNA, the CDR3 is TGTGCCAGCAGTCGTCGTTATGGCTACACCTTC. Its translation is CASSRRYGYTF.

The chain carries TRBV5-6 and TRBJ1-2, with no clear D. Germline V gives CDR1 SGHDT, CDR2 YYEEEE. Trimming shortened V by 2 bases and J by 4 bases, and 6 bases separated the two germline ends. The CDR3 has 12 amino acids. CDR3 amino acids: CASSFDAYGYTF. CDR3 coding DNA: TGTGCCAGCAGCTTCGACGCCTATGGCTACACCTTC.

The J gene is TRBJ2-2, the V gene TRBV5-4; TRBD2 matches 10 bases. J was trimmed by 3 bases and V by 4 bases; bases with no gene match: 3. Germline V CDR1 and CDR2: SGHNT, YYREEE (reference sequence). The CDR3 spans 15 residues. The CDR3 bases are TGTGCCAGCAGCCCCGGACTAGCGGACACCGGGGAGCTGTTTTTT. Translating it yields CASSPGLADTGELFF.

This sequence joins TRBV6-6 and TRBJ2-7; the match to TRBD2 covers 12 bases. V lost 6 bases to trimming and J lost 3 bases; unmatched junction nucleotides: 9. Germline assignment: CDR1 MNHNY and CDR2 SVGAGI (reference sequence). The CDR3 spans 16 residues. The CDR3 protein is CASSSGTSGPFYEQYF. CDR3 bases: TGTGCCAGCAGCTCCGGGACTAGCGGGCCCTTCTACGAGCAGTACTTC.

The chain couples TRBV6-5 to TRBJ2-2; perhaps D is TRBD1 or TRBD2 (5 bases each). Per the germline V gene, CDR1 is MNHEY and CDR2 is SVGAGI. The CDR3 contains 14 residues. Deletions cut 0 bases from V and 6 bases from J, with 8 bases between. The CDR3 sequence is CASSYSRGAGELFF. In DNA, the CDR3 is TGTGCCAGCAGTTACTCGAGAGGGGCCGGGGAGCTGTTTTTT.

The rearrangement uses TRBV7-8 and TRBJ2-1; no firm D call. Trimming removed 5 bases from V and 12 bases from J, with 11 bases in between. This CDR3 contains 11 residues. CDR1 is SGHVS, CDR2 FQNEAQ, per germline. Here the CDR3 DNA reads TGTGCCAGCAGCGACCGGACGAGGCAGTTCTTC. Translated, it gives CASSDRTRQFF.

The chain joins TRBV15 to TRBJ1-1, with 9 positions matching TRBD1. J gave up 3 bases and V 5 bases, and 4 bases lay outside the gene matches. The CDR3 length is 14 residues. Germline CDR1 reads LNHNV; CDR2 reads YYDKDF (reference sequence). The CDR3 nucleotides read TGTGCCACCAGCGGACAGGGGACCTACACTGAAGCTTTCTTT. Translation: CATSGQGTYTEAFF.

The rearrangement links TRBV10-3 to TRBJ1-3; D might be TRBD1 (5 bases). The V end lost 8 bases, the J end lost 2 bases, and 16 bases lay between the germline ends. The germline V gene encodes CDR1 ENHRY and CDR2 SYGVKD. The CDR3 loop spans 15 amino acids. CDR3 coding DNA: TGTGCCATCGGGCCCCGGGGGGGGGCTGGAAACACCATATATTTT. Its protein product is CAIGPRGGAGNTIYF.

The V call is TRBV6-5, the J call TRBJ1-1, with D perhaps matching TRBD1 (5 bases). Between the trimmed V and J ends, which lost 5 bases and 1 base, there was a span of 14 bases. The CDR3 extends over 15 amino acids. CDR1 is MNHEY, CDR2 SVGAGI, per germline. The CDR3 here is CASSRLGGENTEAFF. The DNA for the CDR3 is TGTGCCAGCAGTCGCCTCGGGGGTGAGAACACTGAAGCTTTCTTT.